The 13 T cell receptor beta chains listed next were all sequenced from one sample in a study of T cell changes during pregnancy in multiple sclerosis. Profiled with immunoSEQ multiplex PCR; TCRdb holds only in-frame clones, not every one. The repertoire holds 61,000 or so clones, around 95% seen once, with 0.36% in the top ten. Sequences were derived from CD4+ T cells from peripheral blood mononuclear cells, sampled before pregnancy. Receptors originate from a female donor with multiple sclerosis, enrolled in a pregnancy study.

The J gene is TRBJ1-3, the V gene TRBV29-1, with a weak D call TRBD1 (6 bases). Per germline, CDR1 SQVTM and CDR2 ANQGSEA. V was pared by 3 bases and J by 4 bases, with 16 bases between. The CDR3 loop spans 15 amino acids. The CDR3 reads CSVERGGLGGNTIYF. The CDR3, as DNA: TGCAGCGTTGAGAGGGGGGGTTTAGGGGGAAACACCATATATTTT. Complete variable domain (other parts from reference TRBV29-1 and TRBJ1-3): SAVISQKPSRDICQRGTSLTIQCQVDSQVTMMFWYRQQPGQSLTLIATANQGSEATYESGFVIDKFPISRPNLTFSTLTVSNMSPEDSSIYLCSVERGGLGGNTIYFGEGSWLTVV.

The chain links TRBV5-6 to TRBJ2-2; a possible D gene is TRBD2 (5 bases). CDR1 is SGHDT, CDR2 YYEEEE, per germline. V shed 2 bases and J shed 0 bases, with 11 bases lying between them. The CDR3 has 16 residues. The CDR3 loop is CASSFNTGTNTGELFF. The CDR3 nucleotides are TGTGCCAGCAGCTTCAATACGGGGACGAACACCGGGGAGCTGTTTTTT.

This clone showed up just a few times. The V and J genes are TRBV27 and TRBJ2-7; 9 bases fit TRBD2. The CDR3 runs 15 residues. With V trimmed by 8 bases and J by 4 bases, 12 bases remained unmatched. Germline values: CDR1 MNHEY, CDR2 SMNVEV (reference sequence). The CDR3 is CASGTIAGARYEQYF. CDR3 bases: TGTGCCAGCGGAACGATAGCGGGAGCCCGTTACGAGCAGTACTTC.

The CDR3: CASSPMGTGGNTGELFF. In DNA form, the CDR3 reads TGTGCCAGCAGCCCCATGGGGACAGGGGGGAACACCGGGGAGCTGTTTTTT. The chain links TRBV11-2 to TRBJ2-2; 11 positions agree with TRBD1. The CDR3 loop spans 17 amino acids. CDR1 is SGHAT, CDR2 FQNNGV, per germline. The trim removed 5 bases at V and 1 base at J, leaving 6 bases unmatched.

The CDR3, as DNA: TGTGCCTGGAAACAGGGAGCTGACAACTACGAGCAGTACTTC. It encodes CAWKQGADNYEQYF. The V call is TRBV30, the J call TRBJ2-7; possible D gene TRBD1, 6 bases. In germline, CDR1 is GTSNPN, CDR2 SVGIG (reference sequence). The V gene lost 4 bases and the J gene lost 3 bases, with 16 bases spanning the gap. The CDR3 extends over 14 amino acids.

The rearrangement links TRBV28 to TRBJ2-7; 9 bases agree with TRBD1. V dropped 7 bases and J dropped 2; count of bases not matched to a gene: 3. This CDR3 region has 13 residues. The germline gives CDR1 MDHEN, CDR2 SYDVKM. The CDR3 bases are TGTGCCAGCACCGGGACAGGGCCCTACGAGCAGTACTTC. This translates into CASTGTGPYEQYF.

The rearrangement joins TRBV2 to TRBJ1-6; D not resolved. V dropped 6 bases and J dropped 6 bases, with 12 bases sitting between them. Germline CDR1 reads SNHLY; CDR2 reads FYNNEI. This CDR3 region has 14 residues. The CDR3 spells CASSPVAGNSPLHF. The CDR3 DNA follows: TGTGCCAGCAGCCCAGTCGCGGGTAATTCACCCCTCCACTTT.

The rearrangement links TRBV6-6 to TRBJ2-3; TRBD2 matches 12 bases. The CDR3 covers 16 residues. V lost 5 bases, J lost 3 bases, and 6 bases stayed unmatched. Per germline, CDR1 MNHNY and CDR2 SVGAGI (reference sequence). The CDR3 spells CASSTTSGSLTDTQYF. The CDR3 DNA reads as TGTGCCAGCAGTACGACTAGCGGGAGCTTAACAGATACGCAGTATTTT.

CDR3 protein: CASRGGGRAIEQFF. In nucleotides, the CDR3 is TGTGCCAGCAGGGGGGGCGGGAGGGCCATTGAGCAGTTCTTC. V usage is TRBV5-6 and J usage is TRBJ2-1; 9 bases fit TRBD2. The CDR3 is made up of 14 amino acids. Trimming cost V 5 bases and J 9 bases; bases outside gene matches: 9. Germline CDR1 is SGHDT and CDR2 is YYEEEE.

This clone occurred once. J is TRBJ2-4 and V is TRBV28; no clear D. This CDR3 contains 16 residues. From germline, CDR1 is MDHEN and CDR2 SYDVKM. Trimming removed 3 bases at V and 0 bases at J, with 12 bases between. CDR3 in amino acids: CASSFAGRLAKNIQYF. CDR3 coding DNA: TGTGCCAGCAGTTTCGCAGGCCGCCTAGCCAAAAACATTCAGTACTTC.

The chain joins TRBV7-2 to TRBJ2-1, with D unclear. The CDR3 is 13 amino acids. CDR1 and CDR2 (germline): SGHTA, FQGNSA. With 2 bases removed from V and 9 bases from J, the gap between germline ends came to 11 bases. CDR3 amino acids: CASSLIRGPEQFF. The CDR3 nucleotides are TGTGCCAGCAGCTTAATCCGTGGGCCTGAGCAGTTCTTC. Combining the CDR3 with reference TRBV7-2 and TRBJ2-1 gives the whole variable domain GAGVSQSPSNKVTEKGKDVELRCDPISGHTALYWYRQSLGQGLEFLIYFQGNSAPDKSGLPSDRFSAERTGGSVSTLTIQRTQQEDSAVYLCASSLIRGPEQFFGPGTRLTVL.

This clone was picked up a small number of times. V usage is TRBV28 and J usage is TRBJ1-2, with D hard to call. The CDR3 extends over 12 amino acids. CDR1 MDHEN and CDR2 SYDVKM come from the germline V gene. Trimming cost V 10 bases and J 3 bases, with 12 bases left between them. This CDR3 is CATAQVYYGYTF. CDR3 DNA sequence: TGTGCCACCGCTCAGGTATACTATGGCTACACCTTC.

This chain joins TRBV19 and TRBJ2-2; TRBD1 agrees at 7 bases. V dropped 8 bases and J dropped 4; count of bases not matched to a gene: 10. Germline assignment: CDR1 LNHDA and CDR2 SQIVND (reference sequence). The CDR3 contains 15 residues. Here the CDR3 DNA reads TGTGCCAGTTCAGTGGTAGGGGGCGGCACCGGGGAGCTGTTTTTT. The encoded protein is CASSVVGGGTGELFF.